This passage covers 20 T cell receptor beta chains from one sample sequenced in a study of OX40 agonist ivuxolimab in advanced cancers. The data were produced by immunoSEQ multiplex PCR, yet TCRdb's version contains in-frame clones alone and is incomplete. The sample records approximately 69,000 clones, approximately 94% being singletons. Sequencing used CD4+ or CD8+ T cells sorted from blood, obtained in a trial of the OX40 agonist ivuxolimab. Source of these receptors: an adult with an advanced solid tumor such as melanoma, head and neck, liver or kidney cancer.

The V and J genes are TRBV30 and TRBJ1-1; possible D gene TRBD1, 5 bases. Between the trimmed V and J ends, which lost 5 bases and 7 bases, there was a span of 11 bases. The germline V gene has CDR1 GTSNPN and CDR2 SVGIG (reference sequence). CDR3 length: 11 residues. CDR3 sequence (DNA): TGTGCCTGGTATCTGGGACTTGAAGCTTTCTTT. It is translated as CAWYLGLEAFF. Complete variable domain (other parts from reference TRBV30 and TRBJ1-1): SQTIHQWPATLVQPVGSPLSLECTVEGTSNPNLYWYRQAAGRGLQLLFYSVGIGQISSEVPQNLSASRPQDRQFILSSKKLLLSDSGFYLCAWYLGLEAFFGQGTRLTVV.

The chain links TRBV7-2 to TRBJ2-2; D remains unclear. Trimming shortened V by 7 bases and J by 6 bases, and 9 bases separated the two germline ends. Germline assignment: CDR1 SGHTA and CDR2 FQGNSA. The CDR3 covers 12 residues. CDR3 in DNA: TGTGCCAGCACCGACCGCCCCGGGGAGCTGTTTTTT. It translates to CASTDRPGELFF.

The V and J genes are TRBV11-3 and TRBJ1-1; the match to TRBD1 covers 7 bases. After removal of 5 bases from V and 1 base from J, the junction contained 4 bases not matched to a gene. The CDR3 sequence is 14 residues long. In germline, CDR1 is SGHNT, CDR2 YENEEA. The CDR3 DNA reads TGTGCCAGCAGCCACCGGGACAGGAACACTGAAGCTTTCTTT. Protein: CASSHRDRNTEAFF. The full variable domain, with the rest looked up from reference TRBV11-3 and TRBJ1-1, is EAGVVQSPRYKIIEKKQPVAFWCNPISGHNTLYWYLQNLGQGPELLIRYENEEAVDDSQLPKDRFSAERLKGVDSTLKIQPAELGDSAVYLCASSHRDRNTEAFFGQGTRLTVV.

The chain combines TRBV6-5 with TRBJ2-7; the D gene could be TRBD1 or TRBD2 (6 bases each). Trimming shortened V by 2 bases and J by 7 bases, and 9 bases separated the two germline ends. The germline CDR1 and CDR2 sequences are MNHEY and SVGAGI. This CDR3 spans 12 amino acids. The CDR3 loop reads CASSYGGGEQYF. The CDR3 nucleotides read TGTGCCAGCAGTTACGGAGGGGGAGAGCAGTACTTC.

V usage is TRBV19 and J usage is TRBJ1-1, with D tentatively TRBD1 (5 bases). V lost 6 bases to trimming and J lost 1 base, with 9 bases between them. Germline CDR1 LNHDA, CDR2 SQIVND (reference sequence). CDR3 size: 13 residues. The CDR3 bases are TGTGCCAGTAGCCACACAGGGAACACTGAAGCTTTCTTT. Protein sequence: CASSHTGNTEAFF.

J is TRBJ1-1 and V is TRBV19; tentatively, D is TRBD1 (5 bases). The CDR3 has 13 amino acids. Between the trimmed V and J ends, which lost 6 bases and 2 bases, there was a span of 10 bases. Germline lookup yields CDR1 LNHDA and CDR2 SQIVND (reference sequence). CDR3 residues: CASRGGANTEAFF. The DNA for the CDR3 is TGTGCCAGTAGGGGAGGGGCCAACACTGAAGCTTTCTTT.

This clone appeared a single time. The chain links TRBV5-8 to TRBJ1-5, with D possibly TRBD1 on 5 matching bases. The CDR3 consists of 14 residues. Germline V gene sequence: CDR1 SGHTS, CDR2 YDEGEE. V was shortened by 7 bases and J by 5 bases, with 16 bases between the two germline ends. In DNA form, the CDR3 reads TGTGCCAGCGGACCTACCCGGGGGGATCAGCCCCAGCATTTT. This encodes CASGPTRGDQPQHF.

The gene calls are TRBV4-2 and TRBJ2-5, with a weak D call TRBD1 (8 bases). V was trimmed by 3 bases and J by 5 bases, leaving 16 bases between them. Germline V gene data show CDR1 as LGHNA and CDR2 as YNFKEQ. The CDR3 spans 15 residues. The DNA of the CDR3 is TGTGCCAGCAGCCAGGCCCACAGGGGGGGGGAGACCCAGTACTTC. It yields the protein CASSQAHRGGETQYF.

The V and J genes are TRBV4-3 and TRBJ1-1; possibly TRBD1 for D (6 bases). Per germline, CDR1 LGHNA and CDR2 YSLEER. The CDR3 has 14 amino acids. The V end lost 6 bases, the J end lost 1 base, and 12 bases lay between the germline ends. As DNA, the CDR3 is TGCGCCAGCAGTTACTCACAGGGGAACACTGAAGCTTTCTTT. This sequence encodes CASSYSQGNTEAFF.

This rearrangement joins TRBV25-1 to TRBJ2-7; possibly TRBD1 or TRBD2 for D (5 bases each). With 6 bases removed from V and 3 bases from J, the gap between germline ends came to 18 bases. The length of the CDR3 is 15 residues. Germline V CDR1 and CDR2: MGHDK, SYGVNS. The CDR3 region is CASSQVRGLLYEQYF. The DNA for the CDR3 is TGTGCCAGCAGCCAAGTCCGGGGCCTGCTCTACGAGCAGTACTTC.

CDR3 protein: CASSLGTSGFTGELFF. For the CDR3, the DNA is TGTGCCAGCAGCTTGGGGACTAGCGGGTTCACCGGGGAGCTGTTTTTT. The rearrangement links TRBV13 to TRBJ2-2; 12 bases are a match to TRBD2. Trimming took 3 bases from V and 4 from J; bases not matched to a gene: 3. The CDR3 has 16 residues. Germline CDR1 PRHDT, CDR2 FYEKMQ (reference sequence).

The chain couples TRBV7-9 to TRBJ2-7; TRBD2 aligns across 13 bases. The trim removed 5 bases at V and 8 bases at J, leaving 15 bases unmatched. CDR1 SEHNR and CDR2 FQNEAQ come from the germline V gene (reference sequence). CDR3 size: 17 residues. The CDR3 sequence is CASSGIGGLAGVYKQYF. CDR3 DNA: TGTGCCAGCAGCGGGATCGGTGGACTAGCGGGAGTGTATAAGCAGTACTTC.

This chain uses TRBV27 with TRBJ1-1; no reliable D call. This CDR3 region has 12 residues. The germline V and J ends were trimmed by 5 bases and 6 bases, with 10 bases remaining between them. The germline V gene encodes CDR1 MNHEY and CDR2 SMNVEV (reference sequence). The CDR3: CASSPGLAEAFF. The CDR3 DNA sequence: TGTGCCAGCAGTCCTGGACTTGCTGAAGCTTTCTTT.

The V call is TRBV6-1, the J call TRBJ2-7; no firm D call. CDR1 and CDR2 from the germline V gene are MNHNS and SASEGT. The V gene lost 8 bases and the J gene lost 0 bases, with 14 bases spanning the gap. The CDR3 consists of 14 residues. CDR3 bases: TGTGCCAGCCGAACCGAGGCGAGCTCCTACGAGCAGTACTTC. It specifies CASRTEASSYEQYF.

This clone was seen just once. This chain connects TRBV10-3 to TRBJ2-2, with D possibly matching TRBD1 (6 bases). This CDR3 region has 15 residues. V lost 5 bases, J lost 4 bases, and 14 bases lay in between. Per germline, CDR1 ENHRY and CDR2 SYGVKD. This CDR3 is CAISTGLWGTGELFF. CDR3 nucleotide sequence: TGTGCCATCAGTACAGGGTTGTGGGGCACCGGGGAGCTGTTTTTT.

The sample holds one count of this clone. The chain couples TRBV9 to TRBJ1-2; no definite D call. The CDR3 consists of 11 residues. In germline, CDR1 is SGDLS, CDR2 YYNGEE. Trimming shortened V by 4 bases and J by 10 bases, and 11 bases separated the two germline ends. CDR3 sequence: CASSRGEDYTF. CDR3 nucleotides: TGTGCCAGCAGCCGGGGAGAGGACTACACCTTC.

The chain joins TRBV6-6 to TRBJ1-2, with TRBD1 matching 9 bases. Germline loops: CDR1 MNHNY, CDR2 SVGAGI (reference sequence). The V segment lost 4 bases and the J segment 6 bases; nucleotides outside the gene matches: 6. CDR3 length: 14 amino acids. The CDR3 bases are TGTGCCAGCAGTTCCCCCGACAGGGGGGATGGCTACACCTTC. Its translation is CASSSPDRGDGYTF.

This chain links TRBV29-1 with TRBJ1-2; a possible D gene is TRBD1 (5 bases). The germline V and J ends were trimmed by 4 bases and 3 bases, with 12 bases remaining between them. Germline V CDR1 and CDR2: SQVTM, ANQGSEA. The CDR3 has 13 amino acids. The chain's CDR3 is CSVGQPGHYGYTF. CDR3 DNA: TGCAGCGTTGGACAGCCCGGGCACTATGGCTACACCTTC.

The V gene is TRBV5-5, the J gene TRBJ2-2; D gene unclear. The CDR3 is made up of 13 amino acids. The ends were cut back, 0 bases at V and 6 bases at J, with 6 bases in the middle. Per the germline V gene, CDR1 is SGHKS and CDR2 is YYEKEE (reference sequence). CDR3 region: CASSLDVSGELFF. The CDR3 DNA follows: TGTGCCAGCAGCTTGGACGTGTCCGGGGAGCTGTTTTTT.

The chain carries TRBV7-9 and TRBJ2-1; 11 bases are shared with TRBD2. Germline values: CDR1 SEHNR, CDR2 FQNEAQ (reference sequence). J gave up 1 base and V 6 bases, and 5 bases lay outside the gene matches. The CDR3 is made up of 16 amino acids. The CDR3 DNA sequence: TGTGCCAGCAGTCCCACTAGCGGGGGTTCCTACAATGAGCAGTTCTTC. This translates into CASSPTSGGSYNEQFF.